This passage covers 9 T cell receptor beta chains from one sample sequenced in a study of T cells in Graves' hyperthyroidism and ophthalmopathy (dated by TCRdb to between 2019 and 2020). Libraries were built with multiplex PCR. These reads were obtained on an Illumina HiSeq 2000. The TCR beta CDR3 regions were amplified from RNA transcripts. The TCR CDR3 was subjected to a first round of RT-PCR using the HTBI primer set and the Qiagen OneStep RT-PCR kit. The public reads were reprocessed in TCRdb via fastp at Q25 and MiXCR, keeping in-frame beta chains. All rows with the same CDR3 protein become a single entry with the most common DNA and genes. Recorded for this sample are around 280,000 distinct CDR3 sequences; approximately 13% of them occurred a single time. 7% to 9% of the sample is taken by the ten largest. The sequencing input was blood. The receptors shown here come from a woman in her thirties or forties with Graves' hyperthyroidism.

The V call is TRBV2, the J call TRBJ2-1, with D perhaps TRBD2 (6 bases). Per the germline V gene, CDR1 is SNHLY and CDR2 is FYNNEI. Trimming stripped 6 bases from V and 8 bases from J, with 11 bases between. This CDR3 spans 12 amino acids. The CDR3: CASSSGLYEQFF. DNA for the CDR3: TGTGCCAGCAGCTCGGGACTTTATGAGCAGTTCTTC.

The chain employs TRBV5-1 and TRBJ1-1, with a possible D match to TRBD1 (5 bases). CDR1 and CDR2 (germline): SGHRS, YFSETQ. V dropped 2 bases and J dropped 0 bases, with 8 bases sitting between them. The CDR3 runs 14 residues. CDR3 DNA: TGCGCCAGCAGCTTAGGGGCCCTGAACACTGAAGCTTTCTTT. Encoded protein: CASSLGALNTEAFF.

The chain has TRBV30 and TRBJ2-5; D may match TRBD1 or TRBD2 (5 bases each). CDR1 is GTSNPN, CDR2 SVGIG, per germline (reference sequence). V lost 2 bases, J lost 14 bases, and 15 bases lay in between. The CDR3 runs to 11 residues. The CDR3 nucleotides are TGTGCCTGGAGTATTGGGACCGACCCTTACTTC. Translated: CAWSIGTDPYF.

This clonotype was counted at least ten times. V usage is TRBV6-1 and J usage is TRBJ2-5, with 8 positions matching TRBD1. The CDR3 runs to 13 residues. The junction had 9 bases not matched to a gene; V was cut back by 9 bases and J by 6 bases. Germline values: CDR1 MNHNS, CDR2 SASEGT. Here the CDR3 DNA reads TGTGCCAGTAATGACGACAGGGGCCAGACCCAGTACTTC. Amino acid sequence: CASNDDRGQTQYF.

Note on this clonotype: The missing conserved phenylalanine or tryptophan at the end of this CDR3 makes a read error likely. CDR3 sequence (DNA): TGTGCCAGCAGCCCCGGGCAGGGCTACAATGAGCAGTTCTCC. Protein product: CASSPGQGYNEQFS. The chain recombines TRBV3-1 with TRBJ2-1; possibly TRBD1 for D (5 bases). V dropped 4 bases and J dropped 3 bases, with 10 bases sitting between them. This CDR3 comprises 14 residues. CDR1 and CDR2 from the germline V gene are LGHDT and YNNKEL (reference sequence).

The gene calls are TRBV19 and TRBJ2-7; the D gene is possibly TRBD2 (7 bases). Trimming cost V 6 bases and J 5 bases, with 17 bases left between them. Germline values: CDR1 LNHDA, CDR2 SQIVND (reference sequence). This CDR3 contains 14 residues. The CDR3 is CASRPGLPGDEQYF. Here the CDR3 DNA reads TGTGCCAGTAGACCGGGACTACCAGGGGACGAGCAGTACTTC.

This clonotype was recorded many times. The chain uses TRBV6-1 and TRBJ2-5; D is perhaps TRBD1 (5 bases). The CDR3 has 13 amino acids. In germline, CDR1 is MNHNS, CDR2 SASEGT. Trimming left V 5 bases short and J 4 bases short, with 11 bases between. This CDR3 is CASSYQQGETQYF. CDR3 sequence (DNA): TGTGCCAGCAGTTACCAGCAGGGAGAGACCCAGTACTTC.

A few counts support this clonotype. The rearrangement links TRBV19 to TRBJ2-1; perhaps TRBD2 as D (5 bases). CDR1 is LNHDA and CDR2 is SQIVND in the germline V gene (reference sequence). The V end lost 7 bases, the J end lost 5 bases, and 12 bases lay between the germline ends. The CDR3 covers 13 residues. The CDR3, as DNA: TGTGCCAGTAAACTAGGTGGGGACAATGAGCAGTTCTTC. Its translation: CASKLGGDNEQFF.

In its sample, this clonotype was seen many times. This chain links TRBV10-3 with TRBJ2-1; 8 bases line up with TRBD2. V dropped 2 bases and J dropped 9; count of bases not matched to a gene: 9. The CDR3 is 15 residues long. Germline CDR1 is ENHRY and CDR2 is SYGVKD. DNA of the CDR3: TGTGCCATCAGTGAGCCCGGGACTAGTAGTTTTGAGCAGTTCTTC. Protein sequence: CAISEPGTSSFEQFF.